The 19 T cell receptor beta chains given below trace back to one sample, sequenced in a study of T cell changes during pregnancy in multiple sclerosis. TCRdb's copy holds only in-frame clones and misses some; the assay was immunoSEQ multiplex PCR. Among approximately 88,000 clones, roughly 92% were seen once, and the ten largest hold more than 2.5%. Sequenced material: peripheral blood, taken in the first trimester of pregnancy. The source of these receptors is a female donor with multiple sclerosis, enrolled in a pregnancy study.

The DNA of the CDR3 is TGCGCCAGCAGCCCCGGACAGGGTAGGCCAGATACGCAGTATTTT. This encodes CASSPGQGRPDTQYF. The genes are TRBV4-3 and TRBJ2-3; 8 bases are a match to TRBD1. In germline, CDR1 is LGHNA, CDR2 YSLEER. V shed 4 bases and J 4 bases; nucleotides not matched to a gene: 7. This CDR3 spans 15 amino acids.

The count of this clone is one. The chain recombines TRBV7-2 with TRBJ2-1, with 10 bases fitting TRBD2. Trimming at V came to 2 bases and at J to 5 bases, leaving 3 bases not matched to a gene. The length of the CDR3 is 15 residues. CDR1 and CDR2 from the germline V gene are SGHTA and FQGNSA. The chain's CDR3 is CASSLRTSGNNEQFF. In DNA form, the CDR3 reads TGTGCCAGCAGCTTACGGACTAGCGGCAACAATGAGCAGTTCTTC.

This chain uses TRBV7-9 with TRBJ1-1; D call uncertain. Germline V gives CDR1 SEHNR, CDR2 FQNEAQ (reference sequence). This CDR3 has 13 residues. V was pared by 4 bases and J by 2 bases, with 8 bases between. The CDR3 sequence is CASSSDPNTEAFF. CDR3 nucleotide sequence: TGTGCCAGCAGCTCAGATCCCAACACTGAAGCTTTCTTT.

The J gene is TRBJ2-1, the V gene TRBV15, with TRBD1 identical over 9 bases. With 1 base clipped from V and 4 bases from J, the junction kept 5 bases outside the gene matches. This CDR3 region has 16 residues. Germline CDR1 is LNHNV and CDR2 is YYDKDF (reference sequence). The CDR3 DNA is TGTGCCACCAGCAGAGTTCGGACAGGGGTTTACAATGAGCAGTTCTTC. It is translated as CATSRVRTGVYNEQFF. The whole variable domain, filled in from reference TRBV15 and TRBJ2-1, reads DAMVIQNPRYQVTQFGKPVTLSCSQTLNHNVMYWYQQKSSQAPKLLFHYYDKDFNNEADTPDNFQSRRPNTSFCFLDIRSPGLGDTAMYLCATSRVRTGVYNEQFFGPGTRLTVL.

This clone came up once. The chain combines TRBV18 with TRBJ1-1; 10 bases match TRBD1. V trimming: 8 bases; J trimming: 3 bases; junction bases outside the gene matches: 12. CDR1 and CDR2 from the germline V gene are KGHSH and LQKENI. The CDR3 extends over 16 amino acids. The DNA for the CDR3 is TGTGCCAGCACCAGACAGGGGGCATGGATGGACACTGAAGCTTTCTTT. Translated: CASTRQGAWMDTEAFF.

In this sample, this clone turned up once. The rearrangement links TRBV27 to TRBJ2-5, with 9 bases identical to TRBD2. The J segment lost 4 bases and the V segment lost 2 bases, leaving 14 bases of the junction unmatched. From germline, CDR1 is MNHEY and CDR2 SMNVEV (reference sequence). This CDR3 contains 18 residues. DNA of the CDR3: TGTGCCAGCAGTTTAGGATTTGTCGCAGCGGGAGGTGGAGAGACCCAGTACTTC. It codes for CASSLGFVAAGGGETQYF.

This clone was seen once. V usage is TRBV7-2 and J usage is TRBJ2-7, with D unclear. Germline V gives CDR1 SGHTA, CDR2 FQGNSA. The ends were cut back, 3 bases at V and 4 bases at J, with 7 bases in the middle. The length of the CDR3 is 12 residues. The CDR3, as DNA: TGTGCCAGCAGCTTTTCCGGTTACGAGCAGTACTTC. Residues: CASSFSGYEQYF.

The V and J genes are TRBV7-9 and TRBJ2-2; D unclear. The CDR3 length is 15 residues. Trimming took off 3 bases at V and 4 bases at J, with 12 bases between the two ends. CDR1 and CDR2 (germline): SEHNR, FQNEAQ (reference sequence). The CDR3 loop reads CASSFETGTTGELFF. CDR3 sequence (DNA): TGTGCCAGCAGCTTCGAGACGGGTACCACCGGGGAGCTGTTTTTT.

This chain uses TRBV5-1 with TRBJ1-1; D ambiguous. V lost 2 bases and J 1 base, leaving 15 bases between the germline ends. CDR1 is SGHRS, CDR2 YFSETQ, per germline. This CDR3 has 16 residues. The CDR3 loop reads CASSFYSPDRNTEAFF. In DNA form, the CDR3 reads TGCGCCAGCAGCTTTTACAGCCCCGATAGGAACACTGAAGCTTTCTTT.

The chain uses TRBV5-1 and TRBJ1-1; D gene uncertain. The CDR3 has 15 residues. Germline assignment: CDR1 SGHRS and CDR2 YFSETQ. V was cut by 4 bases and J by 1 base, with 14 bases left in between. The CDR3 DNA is TGCGCCAGCAGCCGCGACGAGGTCGGGAACACTGAAGCTTTCTTT. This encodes CASSRDEVGNTEAFF.

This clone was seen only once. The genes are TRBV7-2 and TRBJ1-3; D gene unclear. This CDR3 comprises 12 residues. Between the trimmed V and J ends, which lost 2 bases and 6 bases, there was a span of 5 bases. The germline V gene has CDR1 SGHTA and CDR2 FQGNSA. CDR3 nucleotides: TGTGCCAGCAGCTTACCCCAAAACACCATATATTTT. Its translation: CASSLPQNTIYF.

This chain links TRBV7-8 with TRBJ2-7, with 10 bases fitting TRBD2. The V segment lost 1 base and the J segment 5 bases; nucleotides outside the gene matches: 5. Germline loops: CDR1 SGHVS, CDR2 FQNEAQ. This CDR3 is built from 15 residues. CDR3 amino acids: CASSLEASGSHEQYF. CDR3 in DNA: TGTGCCAGCAGCTTAGAGGCTAGCGGGAGCCACGAGCAGTACTTC.

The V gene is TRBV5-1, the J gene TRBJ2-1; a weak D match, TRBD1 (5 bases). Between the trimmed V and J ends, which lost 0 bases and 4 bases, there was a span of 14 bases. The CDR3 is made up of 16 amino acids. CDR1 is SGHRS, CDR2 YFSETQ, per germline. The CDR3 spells CASSLVSTGRYNEQFF. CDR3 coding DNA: TGCGCCAGCAGCTTGGTTTCCACAGGCCGATACAATGAGCAGTTCTTC.

CDR3 loop: CASSASSREGGEQYF. The CDR3 region has the DNA TGTGCCAGCAGCGCGTCCTCCCGGGAGGGAGGCGAGCAGTACTTC. V and J are TRBV9 and TRBJ2-7, with 8 bases matching TRBD2. V gave up 3 bases and J gave up 6 bases; unmatched junction bases: 11. CDR3 length: 15 residues. CDR1 and CDR2 from the germline V gene are SGDLS and YYNGEE.

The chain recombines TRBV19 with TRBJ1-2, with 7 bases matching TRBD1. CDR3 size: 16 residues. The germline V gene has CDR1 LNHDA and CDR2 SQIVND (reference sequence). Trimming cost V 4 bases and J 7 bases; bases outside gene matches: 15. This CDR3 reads CASSNLPGQRRGGYTF. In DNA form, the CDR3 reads TGTGCCAGTAGTAACCTACCGGGACAGCGAAGAGGTGGCTACACCTTC.

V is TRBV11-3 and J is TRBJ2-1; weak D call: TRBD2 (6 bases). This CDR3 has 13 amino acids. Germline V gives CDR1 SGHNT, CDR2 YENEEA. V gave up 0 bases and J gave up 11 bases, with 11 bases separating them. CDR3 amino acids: CASSLDWRDKQFF. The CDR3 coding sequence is TGTGCCAGCAGCTTAGATTGGAGGGATAAGCAGTTCTTC.

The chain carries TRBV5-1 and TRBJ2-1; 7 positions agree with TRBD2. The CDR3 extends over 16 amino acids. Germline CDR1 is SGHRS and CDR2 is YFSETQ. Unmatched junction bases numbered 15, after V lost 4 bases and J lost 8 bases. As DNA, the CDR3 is TGCGCCAGCAGCCAGCCGACTAGCTCATTAGGGGATGAGCAGTTCTTC. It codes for CASSQPTSSLGDEQFF. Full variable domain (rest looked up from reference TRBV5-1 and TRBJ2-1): KAGVTQTPRYLIKTRGQQVTLSCSPISGHRSVSWYQQTPGQGLQFLFEYFSETQRNKGNFPGRFSGRQFSNSRSEMNVSTLELGDSALYLCASSQPTSSLGDEQFFGPGTRLTVL.

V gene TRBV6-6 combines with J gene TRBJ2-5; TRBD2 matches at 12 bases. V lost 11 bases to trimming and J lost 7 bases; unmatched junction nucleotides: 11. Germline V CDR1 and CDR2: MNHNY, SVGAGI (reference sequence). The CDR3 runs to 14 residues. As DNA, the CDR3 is TGTGCCTCCAACCCGACTAGCGGGAGTTTGACCCAGTACTTC. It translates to CASNPTSGSLTQYF.

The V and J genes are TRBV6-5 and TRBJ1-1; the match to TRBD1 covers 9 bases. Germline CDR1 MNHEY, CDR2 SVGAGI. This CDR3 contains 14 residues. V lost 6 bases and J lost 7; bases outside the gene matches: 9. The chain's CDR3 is CASSRGQGLSEAFF. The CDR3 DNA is TGTGCCAGCAGCCGGGGACAGGGACTGAGTGAAGCTTTCTTT.